Each of the 26 T cell receptor beta chains below was sequenced from the same sample in a study of T cell responses to AZD1222 COVID-19 vaccine. Sequenced by immunoSEQ multiplex PCR; TCRdb stores in-frame clones only, minus some. The profile shows 150,000 to 160,000 clones, more than 90% of them singletons. The sequencing here drew on peripheral blood, taken 28 days after the second AZD1222 dose. The receptors derive from an adult who received the AZD1222 COVID-19 vaccine.

The chain recombines TRBV28 with TRBJ1-3, with D perhaps TRBD1 (5 bases). The CDR3 is made up of 14 amino acids. The V end lost 6 bases, the J end lost 4 bases, and 13 bases lay between the germline ends. Germline assignment: CDR1 MDHEN and CDR2 SYDVKM. The CDR3 region has the DNA TGTGCCAGCAGCCTCGGGACGGCCGGAAACACCATATATTTT. It encodes CASSLGTAGNTIYF.

The rearrangement links TRBV5-6 to TRBJ1-2; D unresolved. The V gene lost 2 bases and the J gene lost 4 bases, with 6 bases spanning the gap. In germline, CDR1 is SGHDT, CDR2 YYEEEE. The CDR3 runs to 12 residues. The CDR3 DNA reads TGTGCCAGCAGCTTTTCCGTCTATGGCTACACCTTC. Translating it yields CASSFSVYGYTF.

This chain links TRBV3-1 (or the pseudogene TRBV3-2) with TRBJ1-2; 8 nucleotides agree with TRBD1. The CDR3 is 14 residues long. Germline loops: CDR1 LGHDT, CDR2 YNNKEL (reference sequence). V lost 4 bases to trimming and J lost 8 bases; unmatched junction nucleotides: 9. CDR3 protein: CASSPDRAGAGYTF. CDR3 DNA: TGTGCCAGCAGCCCGGACAGGGCCGGGGCCGGCTACACCTTC.

A single count supports this clone. The rearrangement joins TRBV18 to TRBJ1-5; perhaps TRBD1 as D (5 bases). Germline V gene lookup returns CDR1 KGHSH and CDR2 LQKENI. This CDR3 comprises 13 residues. Trimming stripped 3 bases from V and 10 bases from J, with 13 bases between. The CDR3: CASSPGGSGPQHF. The CDR3 DNA reads as TGTGCCAGCTCACCGGGGGGATCAGGCCCCCAGCATTTT.

V gene TRBV7-2 combines with J gene TRBJ2-1; D is undetermined. The CDR3 totals 13 residues. Trimming took off 3 bases at V and 1 base at J, with 4 bases between the two ends. Per germline, CDR1 SGHTA and CDR2 FQGNSA. CDR3 region: CASSLGSYNEQFF. DNA of the CDR3: TGTGCCAGCAGCTTGGGATCCTACAATGAGCAGTTCTTC. The full variable domain, in which reference TRBV7-2 and TRBJ2-1 provide the parts outside the CDR3, is GAGVSQSPSNKVTEKGKDVELRCDPISGHTALYWYRQSLGQGLEFLIYFQGNSAPDKSGLPSDRFSAERTGGSVSTLTIQRTQQEDSAVYLCASSLGSYNEQFFGPGTRLTVL.

The J gene is TRBJ1-4, the V gene TRBV18; D remains ambiguous. The CDR3 runs 13 residues. Trimming stripped 1 base from V and 4 bases from J, with 4 bases between. Germline V CDR1 and CDR2: KGHSH, LQKENI. The CDR3, as DNA: TGTGCCAGCTCACCACAACATAATGAAAAACTGTTTTTT. This sequence encodes CASSPQHNEKLFF. Looking up the rest from reference TRBV18 and TRBJ1-4 gives the full variable domain: NAGVMQNPRHLVRRRGQEARLRCSPMKGHSHVYWYRQLPEEGLKFMVYLQKENIIDESGMPKERFSAEFPKEGPSILRIQQVVRGDSAAYFCASSPQHNEKLFFGSGTQLSVL.

The chain carries TRBV11-3 and TRBJ2-2; D perhaps matches TRBD2 (6 bases). This CDR3 is built from 16 residues. V was clipped by 4 bases and J by 1 base, with 13 bases between them. Germline values: CDR1 SGHNT, CDR2 YENEEA. The chain's CDR3 is CASSSPGSENTGELFF. The CDR3 DNA reads TGTGCCAGCAGCTCCCCCGGGAGCGAGAACACCGGGGAGCTGTTTTTT.

V gene TRBV27 combines with J gene TRBJ2-7; no firm D call. Trimming pared 0 bases from V and 3 bases from J, leaving 6 bases between. CDR1 and CDR2 (germline): MNHEY, SMNVEV (reference sequence). The CDR3 consists of 13 residues. The CDR3 region is CASSLSNRYEQYF. The DNA for the CDR3 is TGTGCCAGCAGTTTATCCAACCGCTACGAGCAGTACTTC.

This chain connects TRBV10-3 to TRBJ2-7, with D perhaps TRBD1 (5 bases). The CDR3 extends over 17 amino acids. The ends were cut back, 0 bases at V and 0 bases at J, with 15 bases in the middle. CDR1 is ENHRY and CDR2 is SYGVKD in the germline V gene. Written as DNA, the CDR3 is TGTGCCATCAGTGAGTCAGATCGACAGACCCTCTCCTACGAGCAGTACTTC. Translation: CAISESDRQTLSYEQYF.

The chain has TRBV28 and TRBJ1-5, with 7 nucleotides matching TRBD1. Germline CDR1 and CDR2: MDHEN and SYDVKM. Germline trimming cut 6 bases from V and 7 bases from J; bases unmatched to any gene: 18. The CDR3 covers 17 residues. CDR3 DNA: TGTGCCAGCAGCAAGACAGGGCTGTCTGACTCGAAACAGCCCCAGCATTTT. Protein sequence: CASSKTGLSDSKQPQHF.

J is TRBJ1-2 and V is TRBV6-5; TRBD1 is a possible D gene (5 bases). This CDR3 region has 14 residues. The V and J ends lost 2 bases and 2 bases respectively, with 9 bases between them. Germline-derived CDR1 and CDR2 are MNHEY and SVGAGI. The CDR3 DNA follows: TGTGCCAGCAGTTACGCAGGGACGAACTATGGCTACACCTTC. Amino acid sequence: CASSYAGTNYGYTF.

This clone appeared a few times. The V and J genes are TRBV6-1 and TRBJ1-5, with D possibly matching TRBD1 (5 bases). The germline V gene encodes CDR1 MNHNS and CDR2 SASEGT. CDR3 length equals 16 residues. Trimming took off 2 bases at V and 0 bases at J, with 11 bases between the two ends. CDR3 sequence (DNA): TGTGCCAGCAGTGAACTACGGGGCCTTAGCAATCAGCCCCAGCATTTT. Protein product: CASSELRGLSNQPQHF.

The chain employs TRBV7-8 and TRBJ1-1, with D possibly TRBD1 on 6 matching bases. CDR1 is SGHVS and CDR2 is FQNEAQ in the germline V gene. V lost 8 bases and J 4 bases, leaving 23 bases between the germline ends. The length of the CDR3 is 16 residues. CDR3: CASSAGGGFSGTEAFF. CDR3 DNA sequence: TGTGCCAGCTCTGCTGGGGGCGGGTTCTCCGGCACTGAAGCTTTCTTT.

The gene calls are TRBV27 and TRBJ1-5; perhaps TRBD1 as D (6 bases). The CDR3 covers 16 residues. The germline V gene has CDR1 MNHEY and CDR2 SMNVEV (reference sequence). With 6 bases removed from V and 5 bases from J, the gap between germline ends came to 20 bases. The CDR3 here is CASRLGSGGLDQPQHF. The CDR3 DNA reads as TGTGCCAGCAGACTGGGTTCGGGGGGGCTAGATCAGCCCCAGCATTTT.

The chain uses TRBV2 and TRBJ2-2, with a tentative D call TRBD1 (6 bases). Germline V gene lookup returns CDR1 SNHLY and CDR2 FYNNEI. Trimming stripped 5 bases from V and 0 bases from J, with 13 bases between. This CDR3 comprises 16 residues. The CDR3 protein is CASSRDMAANTGELFF. The CDR3, as DNA: TGTGCCAGCAGTCGGGACATGGCCGCGAACACCGGGGAGCTGTTTTTT.

The V call is TRBV28, the J call TRBJ2-1, with D possibly being TRBD1 (5 bases). Germline V gives CDR1 MDHEN, CDR2 SYDVKM. Trimming pared 10 bases from V and 6 bases from J, leaving 13 bases between. This CDR3 has 12 residues. CDR3 coding DNA: TGTGCCACCGAACAGGATATCAATGAGCAGTTCTTC. This translates into CATEQDINEQFF.

The chain is built from TRBV6-1 and TRBJ2-1; the D call may be TRBD1 or TRBD2 (6 bases each). Trimming took 2 bases from V and 3 from J, leaving 14 bases between them. The CDR3 extends over 16 amino acids. Germline V gene data show CDR1 as MNHNS and CDR2 as SASEGT. CDR3 DNA sequence: TGTGCCAGCAGTGAACTCGTGGGGGGCGACTACAATGAGCAGTTCTTC. Protein sequence: CASSELVGGDYNEQFF.

The J gene is TRBJ2-5, the V gene TRBV9; TRBD2 aligns across 11 bases. V shed 4 bases, J shed 5 bases, and the junction held 10 bases outside the gene matches. The length of the CDR3 is 16 residues. Germline assignment: CDR1 SGDLS and CDR2 YYNGEE. The CDR3 region has the DNA TGTGCCAGCAGCTCGGGGGGACTAGCGGTGTTCGAGACCCAGTACTTC. Residues: CASSSGGLAVFETQYF.

This sequence joins TRBV30 and TRBJ1-1; D is unresolved. Trimming took off 3 bases at V and 8 bases at J, with 10 bases between the two ends. This CDR3 has 11 amino acids. CDR1 is GTSNPN and CDR2 is SVGIG in the germline V gene (reference sequence). In nucleotides, the CDR3 is TGTGCCTGGAGCCCAAGCCGGGAAGCTTTCTTT. This encodes CAWSPSREAFF.

The CDR3 region is CASFIAGGPTDTQYF. The CDR3 nucleotides read TGTGCCAGCTTCATAGCGGGGGGGCCCACAGATACGCAGTATTTT. This rearrangement joins TRBV18 to TRBJ2-3, with 11 bases matching TRBD2. The CDR3 spans 15 residues. The V segment lost 7 bases and the J segment 2 bases; nucleotides outside the gene matches: 5. CDR1 and CDR2 (germline): KGHSH, LQKENI. The complete variable domain, with remaining parts taken from reference TRBV18 and TRBJ2-3, reads NAGVMQNPRHLVRRRGQEARLRCSPMKGHSHVYWYRQLPEEGLKFMVYLQKENIIDESGMPKERFSAEFPKEGPSILRIQQVVRGDSAAYFCASFIAGGPTDTQYFGPGTRLTVL.

The CDR3 spells CASNPGKRGNTEAFF. The DNA for the CDR3 is TGTGCCTCCAATCCGGGGAAAAGGGGGAACACTGAAGCTTTCTTT. The chain is built from TRBV10-3 and TRBJ1-1, with a possible D match to TRBD1 (5 bases). CDR1 is ENHRY, CDR2 SYGVKD, per germline. The CDR3 contains 15 residues. V lost 11 bases and J lost 1, with 20 bases in between.

This chain joins TRBV9 and TRBJ2-7; TRBD1 matches at 7 bases. The germline CDR1 and CDR2 sequences are SGDLS and YYNGEE. The CDR3 runs to 14 residues. V gave up 0 bases and J gave up 2 bases; unmatched junction bases: 2. The CDR3 loop reads CASSVEQGPYEQYF. CDR3 coding DNA: TGTGCCAGCAGCGTAGAACAGGGGCCCTACGAGCAGTACTTC. Full variable domain (outside the CDR3, taken from reference TRBV9 and TRBJ2-7): DSGVTQTPKHLITATGQRVTLRCSPRSGDLSVYWYQQSLDQGLQFLIQYYNGEERAKGNILERFSAQQFPDLHSELNLSSLELGDSALYFCASSVEQGPYEQYFGPGTRLTVT.

The V call is TRBV2, the J call TRBJ1-2; no clear D gene. CDR1 and CDR2 from the germline V gene are SNHLY and FYNNEI. V was clipped by 3 bases and J by 8 bases, with 28 bases between them. The CDR3 runs to 18 residues. The CDR3 is CASSDVQADTPQSEGYTF. In DNA form, the CDR3 reads TGTGCCAGCAGTGACGTTCAGGCCGATACCCCTCAAAGTGAGGGCTACACCTTC.

The chain is built from TRBV11-2 and TRBJ1-2; D unclear. CDR3 length equals 13 residues. Per the germline V gene, CDR1 is SGHAT and CDR2 is FQNNGV. With 5 bases removed from V and 2 bases from J, the gap between germline ends came to 9 bases. For the CDR3, the DNA is TGTGCCAGCAGCGGTCAGTGGAACTATGGCTACACCTTC. Translating it yields CASSGQWNYGYTF.

The rearrangement links TRBV11-2 to TRBJ1-4; D is undetermined. The CDR3 is 14 amino acids. V lost 5 bases and J 7 bases, leaving 14 bases between the germline ends. The germline gives CDR1 SGHAT, CDR2 FQNNGV. The CDR3 region is CASSRQRASEKLFF. The CDR3 DNA reads as TGTGCCAGCAGCCGACAACGGGCTAGTGAAAAACTGTTTTTT.

The chain has TRBV10-2 and TRBJ2-2; D is perhaps TRBD2 (5 bases). V lost 6 bases and J lost 0, with 8 bases in between. The CDR3 runs 14 residues. The germline V gene has CDR1 WSHSY and CDR2 SAAADI. DNA of the CDR3: TGCGCCAGCAGAGCGGCGGCGAACACCGGGGAGCTGTTTTTT. It encodes CASRAAANTGELFF.